The 17 T cell receptor beta chains reported below all come from one sample, sequenced in a study of T cells in women clearing cervical HPV infection. Repertoires were generated with immunoSEQ multiplex PCR, while TCRdb's copy carries only in-frame clones and drops some. Its table records fewer than 35,000 clones. The material sequenced was blood buffy coat. All receptors derive from a woman aged 18 to 75 with a cervical HPV16 infection that either progressed to CIN3+ or cleared (not recorded which).

For this clone: The read halts 3 residues ahead of the CDR3 end, with the missing end drawn from the germline J gene. The chain employs TRBV30 and TRBJ1-2; D is ambiguous. This CDR3 region has 15 residues. The germline CDR1 and CDR2 sequences are GTSNPN and SVGIG (reference sequence). The DNA read from the CDR3 is TGTGCCTGGAGTCCCCCTTTCCCCTCCACAGATACC. Protein sequence: CAWSPPFPSTDT. The CDR3 as a whole reads CAWSPPFPSTDTYTF.

Comment on this clone: The observed sequence ends 3 residues before the CDR3 terminus, with the missing tail filled in from the germline J gene. The V gene is TRBV7-2, the J gene TRBJ1-2, with D hard to call. Germline V gene data show CDR1 as SGHTA and CDR2 as FQGNSA. The length of the CDR3 is 13 residues. The CDR3 loop is CASSLGVTYDYTF. The covered CDR3 bases are TGTGCCAGCAGCTTAGGTGTCACCTACGAC.

With regard to this clone: From the germline J gene comes the end of the CDR3, since the read stops 3 residues before it. This chain uses TRBV2 with TRBJ1-4; perhaps TRBD1 as D (5 bases). The germline V and J ends were trimmed by 4 bases and 6 bases, with 12 bases remaining between them. The CDR3 contains 14 residues. Germline V gene sequence: CDR1 SNHLY, CDR2 FYNNEI. This CDR3 reads CASSVQGGHEKLFF. The part of the CDR3 DNA that was read is TGTGCCAGCAGTGTGCAGGGTGGGCATGAAAAA.

This chain's CDR3 is CASSMPTSQPQHF. Incomplete CDR3 DNA: TGTGCCAGTAGTATGCCGACATCCCAGCCC. The chain has TRBV19 and TRBJ1-5; D is undetermined. The sequence runs out 3 residues before the end of the CDR3; the remainder is reconstructed from the germline J gene. CDR1 LNHDA and CDR2 SQIVND come from the germline V gene (reference sequence). CDR3 length: 13 amino acids. The V gene lost 3 bases and the J gene lost 7 bases, with 10 bases spanning the gap.

The CDR3 reads CASSFRQGTEAFF. CDR3 bases read: TGTGCCAGCAGCTTCAGGCAGGGCACTGAA. This chain links TRBV7-6 with TRBJ1-1, with D maybe TRBD1 (5 bases). The CDR3 goes on 3 residues after the read ends, and that part is filled in from the germline J gene. The length of the CDR3 is 13 residues. Germline V gene data show CDR1 as SGHVS and CDR2 as FNYEAQ. Between the trimmed V and J ends, which lost 3 bases and 4 bases, there was a span of 9 bases.

Comments on this clone: With the read ending 3 residues before the CDR3 end, the germline J gene is used to fill in that end. The rearrangement uses TRBV27 and TRBJ2-7; D unclear. Germline values: CDR1 MNHEY, CDR2 SMNVEV (reference sequence). The CDR3 runs to 13 residues. Between the trimmed V and J ends, which lost 2 bases and 0 bases, there was a span of 5 bases. The DNA read from the CDR3 is TGTGCCAGCAGTTTAGCGGACTCCTACGAG. Residues: CASSLADSYE. In full, the CDR3 is CASSLADSYEQYF.

CDR3 DNA (partial): TGTGCCAGCAGTGAACTAGCTGGCTACGAG. Amino acids: CASSELAGYE. The entire CDR3 sequence reads CASSELAGYEQYF. The V gene is TRBV6-1, the J gene TRBJ2-7; a weak D match, TRBD2 (5 bases). The sequenced fragment ends 3 residues before the CDR3 boundary, so the rest is inferred from the germline J gene. The CDR3 is 13 amino acids. Germline lookup yields CDR1 MNHNS and CDR2 SASEGT. Trimming cost V 2 bases and J 3 bases, with 8 bases left between them.

Remarks on this clone: The read finishes 3 residues shy of the CDR3 end, and the germline J gene is used to complete it. The chain employs TRBV2 and TRBJ2-2, with a tentative D call TRBD1 (6 bases). CDR3 size: 15 residues. Trimming took 2 bases from V and 0 from J, leaving 7 bases between them. Germline V gene data show CDR1 as SNHLY and CDR2 as FYNNEI. The CDR3 sequence: CASSEYRANTGELFF. The sequenced CDR3 bases are TGTGCCAGCAGTGAATACAGGGCGAACACCGGGGAG. Full variable domain (remainder filled in from reference TRBV2 and TRBJ2-2): EPEVTQTPSHQVTQMGQEVILRCVPISNHLYFYWYRQILGQKVEFLVSFYNNEISEKSEIFDDQFSVERPDGSNFTLKIRSTKLEDSAMYFCASSEYRANTGELFFGEGSRLTVL.

On this clone: The CDR3 extends 3 residues past the end of the read, so its final part is completed from the germline J gene. The genes are TRBV20-1 and TRBJ2-3; tentatively, D is TRBD2 (5 bases). Trimming left V 2 bases short and J 6 bases short, with 15 bases between. In germline, CDR1 is DFQATT, CDR2 SNEGSKA (reference sequence). CDR3 size: 14 residues. Incomplete CDR3 DNA: TGCAGTGCTAGAAACATTTGGGTAGCGGATACG. This encodes CSARNIWVADT. The full CDR3 protein is CSARNIWVADTQYF.

In regard to this clone: Coverage ceases 3 residues before the CDR3 finishes, and the germline J gene fills in the end. V is TRBV16 and J is TRBJ1-1; TRBD1 might be the D (5 bases). The CDR3 loop spans 13 amino acids. Germline CDR1 reads KGHSY; CDR2 reads FQNENV. Between the trimmed V and J ends, which lost 4 bases and 1 base, there was a span of 7 bases. The CDR3 region is CASSRRGNTEAFF. The part of the CDR3 DNA that was read is TGTGCCAGCAGCCGGAGGGGGAACACTGAA. The full variable domain, with the rest looked up from reference TRBV16 and TRBJ1-1, is GEEVAQTPKHLVRGEGQKAKLYCAPIKGHSYVFWYQQVLKNEFKFLISFQNENVFDETGMPKERFSAKCLPNSPCSLEIQATKLEDSAVYFCASSRRGNTEAFFGQGTRLTVV.

On this clone itself: The sequenced fragment ends 3 residues before the CDR3 boundary, so the rest is inferred from the germline J gene. This chain connects TRBV20-1 to TRBJ2-7; 8 nucleotides agree with TRBD1. CDR3 size: 13 residues. Germline values: CDR1 DFQATT, CDR2 SNEGSKA (reference sequence). With V trimmed by 4 bases and J by 3 bases, 5 bases remained unmatched. CDR3 loop: CSATPGGVYEQYF. The part of the CDR3 DNA that was read is TGCAGTGCTACCCCAGGGGGCGTCTACGAG.

Points on this clone: The CDR3 end falls 3 residues outside the read, so it is completed with the germline J gene. V usage is TRBV6-2 or TRBV6-3 and J usage is TRBJ2-7, with D perhaps matching TRBD2 (6 bases). V shed 6 bases and J shed 1 base, with 13 bases lying between them. Germline V gene sequence: CDR1 MNHEY, CDR2 SVGEGT. This CDR3 is built from 14 residues. The chain's CDR3 is CASRSGTGSYEQYF. CDR3 DNA, as far as it was read: TGTGCCAGCAGATCTGGGACTGGATCCTACGAG.

Concerning this clone itself: From the germline J gene comes the end of the CDR3, since the read stops 3 residues before it. V usage is TRBV7-6 and J usage is TRBJ2-2, with D possibly being TRBD2 (5 bases). Germline CDR1 reads SGHVS; CDR2 reads FNYEAQ. CDR3 length: 15 residues. The ends were cut back, 8 bases at V and 6 bases at J, with 19 bases in the middle. CDR3 sequence: CASGSGPGYAGELFF. The sequenced part of the CDR3 DNA is TGTGCCAGCGGGTCCGGACCGGGGTACGCCGGGGAG.

Remarks on this clone: With the read ending 3 residues before the CDR3 end, the germline J gene is used to fill in that end. The chain joins TRBV2 to TRBJ2-3; the D gene is possibly TRBD1 (5 bases). Germline CDR1 SNHLY, CDR2 FYNNEI. CDR3 length equals 13 residues. CDR3 protein: CASSEQGQETQYF. CDR3 DNA, as far as it was read: TGTGCCAGCAGTGAACAGGGCCAAGAGACG.

A note on this clone: The sequenced fragment ends 3 residues before the CDR3 boundary, so the rest is inferred from the germline J gene. V usage is TRBV5-1 and J usage is TRBJ2-1, with 8 bases that match TRBD1. This CDR3 comprises 14 residues. V dropped 6 bases and J dropped 4; count of bases not matched to a gene: 6. The germline V gene encodes CDR1 SGHRS and CDR2 YFSETQ. Here the CDR3 reads CASTARQGYNEQFF. The CDR3 DNA, read in part, is TGCGCCAGCACCGCTCGACAGGGGTACAATGAG.

Points on this clone: The read ends 3 residues before the CDR3 terminus; that terminus is restored from the germline J gene. The chain recombines TRBV6-1 with TRBJ1-1; 7 positions match TRBD1. Trimming at V came to 3 bases and at J to 0 bases, leaving 4 bases not matched to a gene. Germline V gene lookup returns CDR1 MNHNS and CDR2 SASEGT. The CDR3 runs 15 residues. The CDR3: CASSDQGEVNTEAFF. CDR3 DNA (partial): TGTGCCAGCAGTGACCAGGGGGAAGTGAACACTGAA.

In regard to this clone: The read ends 3 residues shy of where the CDR3 ends; the end is completed using the germline J gene. V usage is TRBV5-1 and J usage is TRBJ2-5, with 8 bases aligning to TRBD1. The CDR3 has 13 residues. The germline CDR1 and CDR2 sequences are SGHRS and YFSETQ. The V segment lost 4 bases and the J segment 4 bases; nucleotides outside the gene matches: 3. CDR3 DNA (partial): TGCGCCAGCAGCCAGGGGGCTTTAGAGACC. Encoded protein: CASSQGALET. The whole CDR3 is CASSQGALETQYF.